The 32 T cell receptor beta chains in this list originate from one sample, sequenced in a study of T cell changes during pregnancy in multiple sclerosis. Generated by immunoSEQ multiplex PCR, the TCRdb table keeps only in-frame clones and is missing some. The data hold more than 35,000 clones, with 85% to 95% observed a single time. Sequencing used CD8+ T cells from peripheral blood mononuclear cells, obtained in the third trimester of pregnancy. The receptors were sampled from a female donor with multiple sclerosis, enrolled in a pregnancy study.

The chain has TRBV27 and TRBJ1-1; weak D call: TRBD1 (6 bases). Trimming removed 8 bases from V and 1 base from J, with 17 bases in between. CDR1 is MNHEY and CDR2 is SMNVEV in the germline V gene (reference sequence). This CDR3 is built from 15 residues. Written as DNA, the CDR3 is TGTGCCAGCCCCCATCCGGGGGGCGAGAACACTGAAGCTTTCTTT. As protein: CASPHPGGENTEAFF.

There are a few counts of this clone. The chain carries TRBV27 and TRBJ1-4; 8 bases are shared with TRBD1. Germline trimming cut 3 bases from V and 4 bases from J; bases unmatched to any gene: 10. CDR1 is MNHEY and CDR2 is SMNVEV in the germline V gene (reference sequence). This CDR3 spans 17 amino acids. Here the CDR3 reads CASSFIHTGGGNEKLFF. The CDR3 bases are TGTGCCAGCAGTTTTATCCACACAGGGGGGGGTAATGAAAAACTGTTTTTT.

The chain is built from TRBV6-1 and TRBJ1-1, with a possible D match to TRBD1 (5 bases). Trimming removed 4 bases from V and 13 bases from J, with 16 bases in between. This CDR3 is 12 amino acids long. CDR1 MNHNS and CDR2 SASEGT come from the germline V gene. The CDR3 spells CASSAYDRLVFF. DNA of the CDR3: TGTGCCAGCAGTGCGTACGACAGATTAGTTTTCTTT.

V is TRBV7-2 and J is TRBJ2-7; a possible D gene is TRBD2 (5 bases). Germline V gene data show CDR1 as SGHTA and CDR2 as FQGNSA. This CDR3 is 14 amino acids long. Trimming left V 5 bases short and J 2 bases short, with 13 bases between. DNA of the CDR3: TGTGCCAGCAGCGTAGGAGGCGTCACCTACGAGCAGTACTTC. Its translation: CASSVGGVTYEQYF.

The chain joins TRBV11-3 to TRBJ2-5; D is possibly TRBD2 (5 bases). The CDR3 is 13 amino acids. Trimming removed 3 bases at V and 5 bases at J, with 10 bases between. Per the germline V gene, CDR1 is SGHNT and CDR2 is YENEEA. CDR3 bases: TGTGCCAGCAGCTTGGGAGTCGGCGAGACCCAGTACTTC. Translated: CASSLGVGETQYF. The variable domain in full, completed from reference TRBV11-3 and TRBJ2-5, reads EAGVVQSPRYKIIEKKQPVAFWCNPISGHNTLYWYLQNLGQGPELLIRYENEEAVDDSQLPKDRFSAERLKGVDSTLKIQPAELGDSAVYLCASSLGVGETQYFGPGTRLLVL.

The chain joins TRBV7-9 to TRBJ2-2; 9 nucleotides line up with TRBD1. V was pared by 5 bases and J by 6 bases, with 10 bases of the junction left unmatched. The CDR3 is made up of 16 amino acids. Germline-derived CDR1 and CDR2 are SEHNR and FQNEAQ (reference sequence). In DNA, the CDR3 is TGTGCCAGCAGCCCCTGGGACAGGGAAGCGGCCGGGGAGCTGTTTTTT. The encoded protein is CASSPWDREAAGELFF.

The V call is TRBV6-6, the J call TRBJ1-3; tentative D call: TRBD1 (6 bases). Looked up from germline, CDR1 is MNHNY and CDR2 is SVGAGI (reference sequence). V was pared by 8 bases and J by 4 bases, with 15 bases between. The CDR3 is 14 residues long. CDR3 bases: TGTGCCAGCGGCGGGGGAGGGGGGGGAAACACCATATATTTT. Its translation is CASGGGGGGNTIYF.

The chain combines TRBV4-1 with TRBJ2-5; D is perhaps TRBD2 (5 bases). This CDR3 has 13 amino acids. V lost 3 bases and J 5 bases, leaving 10 bases between the germline ends. The germline CDR1 and CDR2 sequences are MGHRA and YSYEKL. The CDR3 DNA reads as TGCGCCAGCAGCCAGAGGGTAAGGGAGACCCAGTACTTC. This translates into CASSQRVRETQYF.

This chain links TRBV5-4 with TRBJ2-2; a possible D gene is TRBD1 (7 bases). V lost 9 bases and J lost 7, with 19 bases in between. CDR1 and CDR2 (germline): SGHNT, YYREEE (reference sequence). The CDR3 runs 14 residues. The CDR3 spells CATNQGGQDGELFF. CDR3 in DNA: TGTGCCACCAACCAGGGGGGCCAGGACGGGGAGCTGTTTTTT.

The chain couples TRBV27 to TRBJ2-2; 11 bases are a match to TRBD1. Germline-derived CDR1 and CDR2 are MNHEY and SMNVEV (reference sequence). The ends lost 2 bases at V and 6 bases at J; junction bases unmatched: 2. CDR3 size: 15 residues. The CDR3 DNA sequence: TGTGCCAGCAGTTTAGGGACAGGGGGTGCCGGGGAGCTGTTTTTT. Its protein is CASSLGTGGAGELFF.

This chain connects TRBV7-2 to TRBJ2-5; 12 nucleotides match TRBD2. With V trimmed by 2 bases and J by 4 bases, 2 bases remained unmatched. Germline V CDR1 and CDR2: SGHTA, FQGNSA. The CDR3 loop spans 15 amino acids. CDR3 amino acids: CASSLLAGGVETQYF. In DNA form, the CDR3 reads TGTGCCAGCAGCTTACTAGCGGGGGGGGTAGAGACCCAGTACTTC.

The V gene is TRBV2, the J gene TRBJ2-1, with a possible D match to TRBD2 (5 bases). Trimming took 5 bases from V and 2 from J, leaving 13 bases between them. CDR3 size: 15 residues. Germline CDR1 reads SNHLY; CDR2 reads FYNNEI. The CDR3 region is CASSPTAGAYNEQFF. The CDR3 bases are TGTGCCAGCAGTCCCACCGCCGGGGCCTACAATGAGCAGTTCTTC.

The chain employs TRBV2 and TRBJ2-4, with 12 positions matching TRBD2. The CDR3 totals 15 residues. Germline assignment: CDR1 SNHLY and CDR2 FYNNEI. V gave up 7 bases and J gave up 4 bases; unmatched junction bases: 5. In nucleotides, the CDR3 is TGTGCCAGCATTCCTAGCGGGGGGGATAAAAACATTCAGTACTTC. It translates to CASIPSGGDKNIQYF.

The rearrangement joins TRBV6-5 to TRBJ1-2; no firm D call. V lost 4 bases to trimming and J lost 1 base, with 10 bases between them. CDR1 and CDR2 from the germline V gene are MNHEY and SVGAGI. The CDR3 covers 14 residues. CDR3: CASSSSQHNYGYTF. The DNA for the CDR3 is TGTGCCAGCAGTTCTTCACAACATAACTATGGCTACACCTTC.

The CDR3 region has the DNA TGCGCCAGCAGCTTTCGACAGGGAGTATTCACTGAAGCTTTCTTT. Translation gives CASSFRQGVFTEAFF. The chain joins TRBV4-1 to TRBJ1-1, with TRBD1 matching 7 bases. The CDR3 is 15 amino acids. V lost 5 bases, J lost 4 bases, and 10 bases stayed unmatched. Germline V gene data show CDR1 as MGHRA and CDR2 as YSYEKL.

This clone was counted between two and nine times. The CDR3 nucleotides are TGTGCCAGTAGTATACTGGCGGATTCACCCCTCCACTTT. As protein: CASSILADSPLHF. This sequence joins TRBV19 and TRBJ1-6, with no clear D. Germline CDR1 and CDR2: LNHDA and SQIVND (reference sequence). V lost 2 bases and J lost 8, with 7 bases in between. The CDR3 extends over 13 amino acids.

This chain links TRBV6-1 with TRBJ2-5; 9 nucleotides line up with TRBD1. CDR1 MNHNS and CDR2 SASEGT come from the germline V gene. The CDR3 is made up of 15 amino acids. The V and J ends lost 2 bases and 2 bases, in that order; junction bases with no gene match: 3. In DNA form, the CDR3 reads TGTGCCAGCAGTGAAATGACAGGGGGTCAAGAGACCCAGTACTTC. It yields the protein CASSEMTGGQETQYF.

Here the CDR3 reads CASRDSASETQYF. CDR3 nucleotide sequence: TGTGCCAGCAGGGACAGTGCATCAGAGACCCAGTACTTC. The chain recombines TRBV2 with TRBJ2-5; maybe TRBD1 (6 bases). Trimming removed 6 bases at V and 4 bases at J, with 12 bases between. CDR1 is SNHLY and CDR2 is FYNNEI in the germline V gene. This CDR3 spans 13 amino acids.

J is TRBJ2-1 and V is TRBV19; 8 bases agree with TRBD1. The CDR3 is made up of 14 amino acids. The germline CDR1 and CDR2 sequences are LNHDA and SQIVND (reference sequence). V lost 10 bases and J lost 7; bases outside the gene matches: 12. The CDR3 here is CATADRERQNEQFF. DNA for the CDR3: TGTGCCACTGCGGACAGGGAAAGGCAAAATGAGCAGTTCTTC.

V usage is TRBV13 and J usage is TRBJ1-3; D is uncertain. V lost 4 bases to trimming and J lost 2 bases, with 15 bases between them. The CDR3 is 16 amino acids. CDR1 is PRHDT and CDR2 is FYEKMQ in the germline V gene (reference sequence). The DNA for the CDR3 is TGTGCCAGCAGCTCCTTCACTGTGTTTGCTGGAAACACCATATATTTT. As protein: CASSSFTVFAGNTIYF. The complete variable domain, with remaining parts taken from reference TRBV13 and TRBJ1-3, reads AAGVIQSPRHLIKEKRETATLKCYPIPRHDTVYWYQQGPGQDPQFLISFYEKMQSDKGSIPDRFSAQQFSDYHSELNMSSLELGDSALYFCASSSFTVFAGNTIYFGEGSWLTVV.

The chain uses TRBV19 and TRBJ2-7; a weak D match, TRBD2 (5 bases). Trimming took off 4 bases at V and 0 bases at J, with 13 bases between the two ends. This CDR3 has 15 residues. The germline gives CDR1 LNHDA, CDR2 SQIVND (reference sequence). CDR3 bases: TGTGCCAGTAGTAAAAGGATGGGGAGCTCCTACGAGCAGTACTTC. Its protein is CASSKRMGSSYEQYF.

This clone has only one observation. The chain recombines TRBV11-2 with TRBJ2-7; 8 positions match TRBD2. Germline V gives CDR1 SGHAT, CDR2 FQNNGV. The CDR3 length is 14 residues. V lost 5 bases, J lost 4 bases, and 7 bases stayed unmatched. CDR3 sequence reads: CASSGGRGDYEQYF. CDR3 DNA: TGTGCCAGCAGCGGGGGGCGGGGGGATTACGAGCAGTACTTC.

The chain recombines TRBV11-2 with TRBJ1-3; TRBD1 matches 7 bases. CDR1 SGHAT and CDR2 FQNNGV come from the germline V gene. This CDR3 has 14 residues. J gave up 3 bases and V 4 bases, and 3 bases lay outside the gene matches. The CDR3 coding sequence is TGTGCCAGCAGCTACACAGGGGATGGAAACACCATATATTTT. Its translation: CASSYTGDGNTIYF.

This chain links TRBV9 with TRBJ2-7, with D uncertain. Germline CDR1 is SGDLS and CDR2 is YYNGEE. The CDR3 contains 13 residues. V was trimmed by 0 bases and J by 0 bases, leaving 4 bases between them. The chain's CDR3 is CASSVESSYEQYF. CDR3 DNA sequence: TGTGCCAGCAGCGTAGAGAGCTCCTACGAGCAGTACTTC.

The gene calls are TRBV4-2 and TRBJ2-7; 11 bases fit TRBD1. Looked up from germline, CDR1 is LGHNA and CDR2 is YNFKEQ. J lost 3 bases, V lost 0 bases, and 4 bases had no gene match. This CDR3 has 16 amino acids. The CDR3 spells CASSQESGTGGYEQYF. In DNA form, the CDR3 reads TGTGCCAGCAGCCAAGAATCCGGGACAGGGGGCTACGAGCAGTACTTC.

The rearrangement links TRBV9 to TRBJ2-1; TRBD2 agrees at 13 bases. After removal of 4 bases from V and 3 bases from J, the junction contained 7 bases not matched to a gene. CDR3 length: 17 residues. The germline CDR1 and CDR2 sequences are SGDLS and YYNGEE. CDR3 protein: CASSPGTSGEFYNEQFF. The CDR3 bases are TGTGCCAGCAGCCCCGGGACTAGCGGGGAATTCTACAATGAGCAGTTCTTC.

The V call is TRBV6-5, the J call TRBJ1-6, with a weak D call TRBD1 (5 bases). Germline CDR1 reads MNHEY; CDR2 reads SVGAGI. V was shortened by 7 bases and J by 7 bases, with 14 bases between the two germline ends. The CDR3 extends over 14 amino acids. CDR3 DNA sequence: TGTGCCAGCACCCCCCCAGGGAACAATTCACCCCTCCACTTT. Its protein is CASTPPGNNSPLHF.

This chain links TRBV7-8 with TRBJ2-3; 10 nucleotides align to TRBD1. This CDR3 has 19 amino acids. Germline V CDR1 and CDR2: SGHVS, FQNEAQ. The V and J ends lost 6 bases and 0 bases, in that order; junction bases with no gene match: 15. The CDR3 coding sequence is TGTGCCAGCAGTTACCCCCGGGACAGGGGTCAGTCTAGCACAGATACGCAGTATTTT. This encodes CASSYPRDRGQSSTDTQYF.

The gene calls are TRBV6-5 and TRBJ2-7; D call uncertain. Trimming stripped 0 bases from V and 0 bases from J, with 6 bases between. The CDR3 runs to 14 residues. Germline loops: CDR1 MNHEY, CDR2 SVGAGI. The CDR3 coding sequence is TGTGCCAGCAGTTACTCGCCGAGCTCCTACGAGCAGTACTTC. Amino acid sequence: CASSYSPSSYEQYF.

The chain is built from TRBV27 and TRBJ2-7, with D possibly matching TRBD1 (5 bases). V dropped 5 bases and J dropped 5 bases, with 13 bases sitting between them. Germline V CDR1 and CDR2: MNHEY, SMNVEV (reference sequence). This CDR3 region has 13 residues. The CDR3 loop reads CASSNTGPHEQYF. CDR3 sequence (DNA): TGTGCCAGCAGTAATACAGGACCGCACGAGCAGTACTTC.

The V gene is TRBV30, the J gene TRBJ1-2, with 8 bases lining up with TRBD1. V lost 0 bases to trimming and J lost 2 bases; unmatched junction nucleotides: 5. This CDR3 comprises 15 residues. Germline CDR1 reads GTSNPN; CDR2 reads SVGIG (reference sequence). The CDR3 loop is CAWSVQGGVNYGYTF. The CDR3 coding sequence is TGTGCCTGGAGTGTACAGGGGGGCGTGAACTATGGCTACACCTTC.

A single count supports this clone. V gene TRBV29-1 combines with J gene TRBJ2-2, with 12 bases aligning to TRBD1. CDR1 and CDR2 from the germline V gene are SQVTM and ANQGSEA. The CDR3 extends over 16 amino acids. V was clipped by 5 bases and J by 7 bases; unmatched bases: 11. The CDR3 DNA reads as TGCAGCGTTCACCCCGGGACAGGGGGCCCCCTCGGGGAGCTGTTTTTT. Translating gives CSVHPGTGGPLGELFF.